A single sample is the source of the 30 T cell receptor beta chains below, sequenced in a study of regulatory T cells in long-lasting Graves disease. Time point of the sample: newly diagnosed GD, antithyroid drugs for less than 3 months. Making the TCR library involved RNA that had been extracted from PBMCs. Arm-PCR of CDR3 regions and iRepertoire HTBI primers were the basis on which TCR beta libraries were built. TCRdb ran MiXCR on the multiplex PCR reads and lists one entry per CDR3 protein. The table lists around 250,000 distinct CDR3 sequences, more than 15% of them singletons, with 13% to 15% in the top ten. The sample was also linked to a second study, of T cells in Graves' hyperthyroidism and ophthalmopathy.

Material: peripheral blood mononuclear cells (PBMCs), obtained at new diagnosis, from a patient treated with antithyroid drugs. The source of these receptors is a woman aged 30 to 39 with Graves disease.

This clonotype was seen at least ten times. CDR3 in DNA: TGCAGTGCTAGAGATTCGCCAATTGAAGCTTTCTTT. Translated, it gives CSARDSPIEAFF. The chain recombines TRBV20-1 with TRBJ1-1; no clear D. The germline gives CDR1 DFQATT, CDR2 SNEGSKA (reference sequence). V lost 0 bases and J lost 7, with 9 bases in between. The CDR3 runs to 12 residues.

This clonotype was counted at least ten times. V gene TRBV7-6 combines with J gene TRBJ1-5, with a weak D call TRBD1 (6 bases). CDR3 length: 14 residues. V lost 4 bases, J lost 7 bases, and 14 bases lay in between. Germline V gene sequence: CDR1 SGHVS, CDR2 FNYEAQ. In nucleotides, the CDR3 is TGTGCCAGCAGCTCCAGGGGCCCCAGACAGCCCCAGCATTTT. Translation gives CASSSRGPRQPQHF.

This clonotype has a handful of counts. The chain carries TRBV19 and TRBJ1-1; D unclear. Germline lookup yields CDR1 LNHDA and CDR2 SQIVND (reference sequence). Trimming removed 1 base at V and 5 bases at J, with 11 bases between. CDR3 length: 14 residues. The CDR3 DNA sequence: TGTGCCAGTAGTATAGGGGTACGAGGGACTGAAGCTTTCTTT. Residues: CASSIGVRGTEAFF.

As regards this clonotype: The junction does not match germline at one end; this may be a read error. V gene TRBV5-4 combines with J gene TRBJ1-1; D call uncertain. This CDR3 spans 16 amino acids. The germline CDR1 and CDR2 sequences are SGHNT and YYREEE (reference sequence). The DNA for the CDR3 is TGCGCCAACAGCTTTTCCTCCGGGTACCTGAACACTGAAGCTTTCTTT. Translated, it gives CANSFSSGYLNTEAFF.

This clonotype showed up many times. CDR3 region: CASSRLVGLWETQYF. The CDR3 DNA reads TGTGCCAGCAGCCGTCTCGTAGGACTATGGGAGACCCAGTACTTC. The chain employs TRBV9 and TRBJ2-5, with D perhaps TRBD2 (6 bases). The length of the CDR3 is 15 residues. The germline V gene has CDR1 SGDLS and CDR2 YYNGEE. The germline V and J ends were trimmed by 4 bases and 5 bases, with 18 bases remaining between them.

This clonotype was observed many times. The chain uses TRBV7-2 and TRBJ2-7, with D possibly matching TRBD1 (6 bases). Trimming shortened V by 1 base and J by 3 bases, and 10 bases separated the two germline ends. There are 14 residues in the CDR3. Germline lookup yields CDR1 SGHTA and CDR2 FQGNSA. The CDR3 here is CASSLGGGGYEQYF. As DNA, the CDR3 is TGTGCCAGCAGCTTAGGTGGGGGCGGCTACGAGCAGTACTTC.

The chain has TRBV12-3 or TRBV12-4 and TRBJ1-1; D is unresolved. The germline V and J ends were trimmed by 3 bases and 4 bases, with 12 bases remaining between them. This CDR3 has 14 amino acids. The CDR3 is CASSFATRGTEAFF. CDR3 DNA: TGTGCCAGCAGTTTCGCCACGAGAGGCACTGAAGCTTTCTTT.

About this clonotype: Given a far larger clone just one base away, this is likely a sequencing read error. This chain uses TRBV6-1 with TRBJ1-1; maybe TRBD1 (5 bases). V was pared by 6 bases and J by 4 bases, with 9 bases between. Germline CDR1 is MNHNS and CDR2 is SASEGT. The CDR3 sequence is 12 residues long. CDR3 sequence reads: CASREGTTEAFF. The CDR3 DNA reads as TGTGCCAGCAGAGAGGGGACCACTGAAGCTTTCTTT.

This clonotype was observed a few times. A much larger clone lies a single base off, so this may be a read error. The chain uses TRBV2 and TRBJ1-3, with a possible D match to TRBD1 (5 bases). Germline assignment: CDR1 SNHLY and CDR2 FYNNEI. The CDR3 runs to 13 residues. The CDR3 DNA follows: TGTGCCAGCAGCCCGGGACGAGGAAACACCACATATTTT. This translates into CASSPGRGNTTYF.

This clonotype was observed many times. This chain uses TRBV20-1 with TRBJ1-4; maybe TRBD1 (6 bases). This CDR3 contains 14 residues. With 3 bases removed from V and 6 bases from J, the gap between germline ends came to 14 bases. Per the germline V gene, CDR1 is DFQATT and CDR2 is SNEGSKA (reference sequence). CDR3 sequence reads: CSARGGGQDEKLFF. The CDR3 nucleotides are TGCAGTGCTAGGGGAGGGGGGCAAGATGAAAAACTGTTTTTT.

This clonotype has at least ten counts. V and J are TRBV20-1 and TRBJ2-5, with TRBD1 matching over 9 bases. V was pared by 1 base and J by 5 bases, with 2 bases of the junction left unmatched. The CDR3 is 13 amino acids. CDR1 and CDR2 from the germline V gene are DFQATT and SNEGSKA (reference sequence). CDR3 sequence: CSARGQGDETQYF. CDR3 sequence (DNA): TGCAGTGCTAGAGGACAGGGGGATGAGACCCAGTACTTC.

At least ten counts were recorded for this clonotype. The chain couples TRBV6-1 to TRBJ1-1; D call uncertain. Germline V gives CDR1 MNHNS, CDR2 SASEGT. Trimming left V 8 bases short and J 1 base short, with 11 bases between. The CDR3 consists of 13 residues. This CDR3 reads CASLRERNTEAFF. For the CDR3, the DNA is TGTGCCAGCCTTCGTGAAAGGAACACTGAAGCTTTCTTT.

Many counts were recorded for this clonotype. The chain links TRBV27 to TRBJ1-6; D unresolved. CDR1 is MNHEY and CDR2 is SMNVEV in the germline V gene (reference sequence). The CDR3 is 17 residues long. V shed 2 bases and J shed 0 bases, with 11 bases lying between them. The CDR3 loop is CASSLRPVISYNSPLHF. The CDR3 bases are TGTGCCAGCAGTTTACGGCCAGTTATCTCCTATAATTCACCCCTCCACTTT.

This clonotype appeared many times. The chain couples TRBV18 to TRBJ2-2, with D uncertain. The CDR3 consists of 13 residues. Germline V gene lookup returns CDR1 KGHSH and CDR2 LQKENI. Trimming took off 3 bases at V and 5 bases at J, with 7 bases between the two ends. The CDR3 here is CASSPGRTGELFF. The CDR3 DNA reads TGTGCCAGCTCACCGGGCAGGACCGGGGAGCTGTTTTTT.

This clonotype was detected ten times or more. The chain recombines TRBV2 with TRBJ2-3; D possibly corresponds to TRBD1 (5 bases). This CDR3 is built from 14 residues. Germline CDR1 and CDR2: SNHLY and FYNNEI. Trimming pared 8 bases from V and 2 bases from J, leaving 14 bases between. CDR3 in amino acids: CASLLQGSTDTQYF. DNA of the CDR3: TGTGCCAGCCTCCTCCAGGGCTCCACAGATACGCAGTATTTT.

This clonotype was recorded at least ten times. The chain employs TRBV12-3 or TRBV12-4 and TRBJ2-7, with D perhaps matching TRBD1 (6 bases). CDR3 length equals 14 residues. Trimming removed 5 bases at V and 0 bases at J, with 11 bases between. The CDR3 is CASSRDRYSYEQYF. The DNA for the CDR3 is TGTGCCAGCAGTAGAGACAGGTACTCCTACGAGCAGTACTTC.

This clonotype came up many times. The rearrangement joins TRBV29-1 to TRBJ1-1; D remains ambiguous. The CDR3 has 12 residues. Germline V gives CDR1 SQVTM, CDR2 ANQGSEA. V was shortened by 0 bases and J by 12 bases, with 14 bases between the two germline ends. In DNA form, the CDR3 reads TGCAGCGTTGAAGATAACTCAAGCCGGACTTTCTTT. Residues: CSVEDNSSRTFF.

This clonotype was recorded only once. This chain links TRBV7-2 with TRBJ2-7; weak D call: TRBD2 (6 bases). Germline CDR1 is SGHTA and CDR2 is FQGNSA. V was shortened by 1 base and J by 6 bases, with 13 bases between the two germline ends. This CDR3 has 14 amino acids. The DNA for the CDR3 is TGTGCCAGCAGCTTAGACGGGACTGTTCGCGAGCAGTACTTC. This translates into CASSLDGTVREQYF. The complete variable domain, with remaining parts taken from reference TRBV7-2 and TRBJ2-7, reads GAGVSQSPSNKVTEKGKDVELRCDPISGHTALYWYRQSLGQGLEFLIYFQGNSAPDKSGLPSDRFSAERTGGSVSTLTIQRTQQEDSAVYLCASSLDGTVREQYFGPGTRLTVT.

The V call is TRBV2, the J call TRBJ2-7; 9 nucleotides agree with TRBD1. The CDR3 runs 16 residues. Looked up from germline, CDR1 is SNHLY and CDR2 is FYNNEI. V was clipped by 6 bases and J by 0 bases; unmatched bases: 9. CDR3 sequence: CASSLAGTGSSYEQYF. The CDR3 DNA follows: TGTGCCAGCAGCTTAGCCGGGACAGGGAGCTCCTACGAGCAGTACTTC.

The chain links TRBV5-5 to TRBJ2-2; possibly TRBD1 or TRBD2 for D (6 bases each). CDR1 and CDR2 (germline): SGHKS, YYEKEE (reference sequence). CDR3 length: 16 residues. Trimming took 1 base from V and 1 from J, leaving 11 bases between them. The CDR3 region is CASSLTGGMNTGELFF. CDR3 nucleotides: TGTGCCAGCAGCTTGACCGGGGGCATGAACACCGGGGAGCTGTTTTTT.

This clonotype was observed at least ten times. V gene TRBV5-8 combines with J gene TRBJ1-2, with TRBD1 matching 10 bases. The germline V gene has CDR1 SGHTS and CDR2 YDEGEE. Germline trimming cut 4 bases from V and 4 bases from J; bases unmatched to any gene: 7. The CDR3 extends over 15 amino acids. The CDR3 coding sequence is TGTGCCAGCAGCCACTGGACAGGGGGTGCCTATGGCTACACCTTC. Its translation is CASSHWTGGAYGYTF.

The table lists this clonotype with many counts. V gene TRBV3-1 combines with J gene TRBJ1-5, with D hard to call. Trimming shortened V by 3 bases and J by 4 bases, and 7 bases separated the two germline ends. The CDR3 has 13 residues. Germline V CDR1 and CDR2: LGHDT, YNNKEL (reference sequence). The CDR3 sequence: CASSHRPNQPQHF. The CDR3 coding sequence is TGTGCCAGCAGCCATAGACCAAATCAGCCCCAGCATTTT. Looking up the rest from reference TRBV3-1 and TRBJ1-5 gives the full variable domain: DTAVSQTPKYLVTQMGNDKSIKCEQNLGHDTMYWYKQDSKKFLKIMFSYNNKELIINETVPNRFSPKSPDKAHLNLHINSLELGDSAVYFCASSHRPNQPQHFGDGTRLSIL.

This clonotype was found many times. The rearrangement links TRBV11-2 to TRBJ2-2; D remains ambiguous. Germline-derived CDR1 and CDR2 are SGHAT and FQNNGV. Trimming left V 3 bases short and J 2 bases short, with 16 bases between. The CDR3 runs 17 residues. The CDR3 DNA sequence: TGTGCCAGCAGCTTCGGGTCAGTCGTCGAAAACACCGGGGAGCTGTTTTTT. It yields the protein CASSFGSVVENTGELFF.

There are a few counts of this clonotype. Just one base apart from a much larger clone, this may be a read error. The conserved closing phenylalanine or tryptophan is absent in this CDR3, likely reflecting a read error. This chain connects TRBV5-1 to TRBJ1-2; the D gene is possibly TRBD1 (5 bases). The CDR3 is 12 amino acids. CDR1 SGHRS and CDR2 YFSETQ come from the germline V gene. The germline V and J ends were trimmed by 1 base and 8 bases, with 9 bases remaining between them. The CDR3 DNA follows: TGCGCCAGCAGCTTGAGCAGGGAAGGCTACACCCTC. Amino acids: CASSLSREGYTL.

The V call is TRBV2, the J call TRBJ1-5; D is possibly TRBD1 (6 bases). CDR1 is SNHLY and CDR2 is FYNNEI in the germline V gene. CDR3 length equals 15 residues. Trimming pared 7 bases from V and 6 bases from J, leaving 19 bases between. The CDR3 loop is CASMGYRDHAQPQHF. The CDR3 DNA sequence: TGTGCCAGCATGGGGTACAGGGATCATGCTCAGCCCCAGCATTTT.

This clonotype occurred many times. The chain couples TRBV3-1 to TRBJ2-7; 7 positions match TRBD2. Germline loops: CDR1 LGHDT, CDR2 YNNKEL (reference sequence). V shed 3 bases, J shed 12 bases, and the junction held 5 bases outside the gene matches. The CDR3 has 11 residues. CDR3 region: CASSHAGEGYF. In DNA form, the CDR3 reads TGTGCCAGCAGCCATGCGGGGGAGGGGTACTTC.

This clonotype was seen at least ten times. The V call is TRBV7-9, the J call TRBJ2-1; D is possibly TRBD2 (7 bases). This CDR3 contains 13 residues. V lost 11 bases, J lost 10 bases, and 21 bases lay in between. Germline CDR1 and CDR2: SEHNR and FQNEAQ (reference sequence). CDR3 nucleotides: TGTGCCCCCGGTGGTCGAGGGGGGGACGAGCAGTTCTTC. As protein: CAPGGRGGDEQFF.

This clonotype was counted many times. CDR3 amino acids: CASSRDIYGYTF. In DNA, the CDR3 is TGTGCCAGCAGTAGGGACATCTATGGCTACACCTTC. The chain couples TRBV5-6 to TRBJ1-2, with D perhaps matching TRBD1 (6 bases). Trimming took off 5 bases at V and 4 bases at J, with 9 bases between the two ends. In germline, CDR1 is SGHDT, CDR2 YYEEEE. The CDR3 totals 12 residues. Drawing the rest from reference TRBV5-6 and TRBJ1-2, the complete variable domain is DAGVTQSPTHLIKTRGQQVTLRCSPKSGHDTVSWYQQALGQGPQFIFQYYEEEERQRGNFPDRFSGHQFPNYSSELNVNALLLGDSALYLCASSRDIYGYTFGSGTRLTVV.

With regard to this clonotype: A much larger clone differs from this one at a single base, so this may be a read error. The V gene is TRBV7-9, the J gene TRBJ1-1, with D possibly TRBD1 on 6 matching bases. There are 14 residues in the CDR3. Trimming cost V 5 bases and J 6 bases, with 16 bases left between them. Germline V gene sequence: CDR1 SEHNR, CDR2 FQNEAQ (reference sequence). The CDR3 DNA reads as TGTGCCAGCAGCGGCCGGACAAGGGGGGCTGAAGCTTTCTTT. Protein product: CASSGRTRGAEAFF.

The chain joins TRBV2 to TRBJ1-2; possible D gene TRBD1, 6 bases. The length of the CDR3 is 15 residues. The V end was cut by 2 bases, the J end by 5 bases, with 15 bases between. Germline V lookup: CDR1 SNHLY, CDR2 FYNNEI. CDR3 sequence reads: CASSEQAGDYYGYTF. CDR3 DNA: TGTGCCAGCAGTGAACAGGCAGGGGATTATTATGGCTACACCTTC.